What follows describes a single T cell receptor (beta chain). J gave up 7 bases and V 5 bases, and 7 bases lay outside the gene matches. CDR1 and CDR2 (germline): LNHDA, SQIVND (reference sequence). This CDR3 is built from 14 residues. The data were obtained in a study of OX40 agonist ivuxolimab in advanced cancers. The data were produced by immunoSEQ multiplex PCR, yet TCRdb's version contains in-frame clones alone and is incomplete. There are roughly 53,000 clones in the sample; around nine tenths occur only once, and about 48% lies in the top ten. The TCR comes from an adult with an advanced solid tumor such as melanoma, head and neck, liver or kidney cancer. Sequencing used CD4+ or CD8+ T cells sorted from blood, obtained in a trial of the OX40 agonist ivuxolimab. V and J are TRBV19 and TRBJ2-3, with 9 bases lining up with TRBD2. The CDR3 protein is CASSLAGTINTQYF. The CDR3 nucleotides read TGTGCCAGTAGTCTAGCGGGGACCATAAATACGCAGTATTTT.